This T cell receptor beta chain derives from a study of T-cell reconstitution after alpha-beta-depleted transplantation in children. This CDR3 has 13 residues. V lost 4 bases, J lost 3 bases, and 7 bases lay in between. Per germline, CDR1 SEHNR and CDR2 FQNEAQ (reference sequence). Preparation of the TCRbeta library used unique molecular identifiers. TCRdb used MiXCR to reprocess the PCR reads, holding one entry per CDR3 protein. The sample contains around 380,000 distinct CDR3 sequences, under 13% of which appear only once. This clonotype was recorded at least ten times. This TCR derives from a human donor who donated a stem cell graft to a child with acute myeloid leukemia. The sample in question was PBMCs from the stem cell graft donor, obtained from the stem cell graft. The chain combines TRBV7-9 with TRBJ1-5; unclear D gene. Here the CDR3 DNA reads TGTGCCAGCAGCTCCGGGCTCAATCAGCCCCAGCATTTT. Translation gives CASSSGLNQPQHF.